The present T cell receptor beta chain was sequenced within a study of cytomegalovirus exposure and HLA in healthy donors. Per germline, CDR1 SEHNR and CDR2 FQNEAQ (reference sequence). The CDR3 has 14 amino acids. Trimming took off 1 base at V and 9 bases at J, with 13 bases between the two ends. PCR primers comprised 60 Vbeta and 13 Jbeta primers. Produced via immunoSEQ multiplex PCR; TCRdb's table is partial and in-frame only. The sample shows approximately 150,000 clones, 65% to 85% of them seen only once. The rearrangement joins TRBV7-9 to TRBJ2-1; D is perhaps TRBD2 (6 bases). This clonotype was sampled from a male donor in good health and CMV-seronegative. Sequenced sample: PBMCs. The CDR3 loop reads CASSLVGGWSEQFF. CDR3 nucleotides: TGTGCCAGCAGCTTAGTTGGGGGGTGGAGTGAGCAGTTCTTC.